A selection of T cell receptor beta chains follows, all from one sample in a study of T-cell memory formation after mild COVID-19. Each CDR3 protein gets one entry after TCRdb re-called the 5' RACE reads with MiXCR. Of over 10,000 distinct CDR3 sequences in the sample, approximately 12% are singletons; the top ten hold roughly 50%. The sequencing input was PBMCs or a T cell subset sorted from them (not recorded which). Receptor source: an adult woman who had mild COVID-19 (a few samples of this study predate the infection). Cell type and time point are not known. Each CDR3 is given with its conserved first and last residue. A D gene is named only where the DNA matches it firmly. Clone size, where shown, is once, few, many, or a class for clones that have expanded.

CDR3 length,clone size,V gene,J gene,D gene,CDR3 protein,CDR3 DNA
17,-,TRBV14,TRBJ2-1,-,CASSQDVGISSYNEQFF,TGTGCCAGCAGCCAAGACGTCGGGATAAGCTCCTACAATGAGCAGTTCTTC
16,many,TRBV7-9,TRBJ2-7,-,CASSPALAARNYEQYF,TGTGCCAGCAGCCCGGCTTTGGCGGCACGGAACTACGAGCAGTACTTC
18,many,TRBV9,TRBJ2-2,TRBD2,CASSTPGTSGGVTGELFF,TGTGCCAGCAGCACCCCCGGGACTAGCGGGGGGGTTACCGGGGAGCTGTTTTTT
16,medium-sized,TRBV7-9,TRBJ2-1,TRBD2,CASTPPGTRAYNEQFF,TGTGCCAGCACCCCCCCAGGGACTAGGGCATACAATGAGCAGTTCTTC
17,many,TRBV11-1,TRBJ2-1,TRBD2,CASSSSGAASAYNEQFF,TGTGCCAGCAGTTCGAGCGGGGCCGCGTCGGCCTACAATGAGCAGTTCTTC
15,many,TRBV7-9,TRBJ2-2,-,CASSPGGVRTGELFF,TGTGCCAGCAGCCCAGGCGGCGTCCGCACCGGGGAGCTGTTTTTT
15,many,TRBV6-5,TRBJ1-1,TRBD1,CASSETGTGRREAFF,TGTGCCAGCAGTGAAACCGGGACAGGGAGGAGAGAAGCTTTCTTT
14,-,TRBV7-2,TRBJ2-3,-,CASSPIVGTDTQYF,TGTGCCAGCAGCCCTATAGTGGGGACAGATACGCAGTATTTT
13,few,TRBV20-1,TRBJ2-7,-,CSARELGVLEQYF,TGCAGTGCTAGAGAATTGGGCGTACTCGAGCAGTACTTC
12,many,TRBV5-1,TRBJ1-1,-,CASSETNTEAFF,TGCGCCAGCAGCGAGACGAACACTGAAGCTTTCTTT
17,many,TRBV4-2,TRBJ2-1,TRBD2,CASSQDEMAGGSYEQFF,TGTGCCAGCAGCCAAGATGAGATGGCGGGAGGTAGCTATGAGCAGTTCTTC
14,many,TRBV18,TRBJ1-1,-,CASSPNSGSTEAFF,TGTGCCAGCTCACCAAACAGCGGCTCCACTGAAGCTTTCTTT
14,many,TRBV4-1,TRBJ2-7,TRBD1,CASSHAGTAYEQYF,TGCGCCAGCAGCCATGCCGGGACAGCCTACGAGCAGTACTTC
16,many,TRBV29-1,TRBJ1-2,TRBD1,CSVEDPMGQGGYGYTF,TGCAGCGTTGAAGATCCGATGGGACAGGGGGGCTATGGCTACACCTTC
13,-,TRBV5-1,TRBJ2-7,-,CASSLDPMDEQYF,TGCGCCAGCAGCTTGGATCCTATGGACGAGCAGTACTTC